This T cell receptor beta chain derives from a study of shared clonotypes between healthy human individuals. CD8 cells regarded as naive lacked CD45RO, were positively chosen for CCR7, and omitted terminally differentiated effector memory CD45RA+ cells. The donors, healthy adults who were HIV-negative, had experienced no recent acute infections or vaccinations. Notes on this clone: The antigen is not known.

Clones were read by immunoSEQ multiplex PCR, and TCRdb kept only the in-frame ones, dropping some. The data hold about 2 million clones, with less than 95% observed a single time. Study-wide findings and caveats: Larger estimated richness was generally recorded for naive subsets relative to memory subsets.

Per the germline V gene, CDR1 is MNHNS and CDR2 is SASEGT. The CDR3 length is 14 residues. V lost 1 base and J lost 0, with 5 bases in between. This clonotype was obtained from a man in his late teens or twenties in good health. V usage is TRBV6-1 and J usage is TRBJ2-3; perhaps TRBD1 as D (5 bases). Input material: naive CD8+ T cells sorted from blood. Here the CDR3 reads CASSEEGSTDTQYF. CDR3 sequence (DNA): TGTGCCAGCAGTGAAGAGGGGAGCACAGATACGCAGTATTTT.